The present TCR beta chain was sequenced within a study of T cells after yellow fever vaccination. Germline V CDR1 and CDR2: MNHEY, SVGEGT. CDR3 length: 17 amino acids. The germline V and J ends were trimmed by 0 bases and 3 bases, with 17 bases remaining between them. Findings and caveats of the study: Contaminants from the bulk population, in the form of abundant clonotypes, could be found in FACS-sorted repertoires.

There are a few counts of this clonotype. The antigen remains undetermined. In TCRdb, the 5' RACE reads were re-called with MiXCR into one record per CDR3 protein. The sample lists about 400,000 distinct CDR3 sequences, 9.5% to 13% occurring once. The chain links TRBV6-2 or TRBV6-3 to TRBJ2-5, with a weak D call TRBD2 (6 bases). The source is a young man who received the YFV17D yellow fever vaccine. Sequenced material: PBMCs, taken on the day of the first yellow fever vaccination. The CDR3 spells CASSYSVTDYLEETQYF. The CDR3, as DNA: TGTGCCAGCAGTTACTCGGTGACGGACTACCTCGAAGAGACCCAGTACTTC.